One and the same sample provided the 16 T cell receptor beta chains below, sequenced in a study of T cell responses to AZD1222 COVID-19 vaccine. Measured with immunoSEQ multiplex PCR; TCRdb has only the in-frame clones, and not every one. The repertoire holds tens of thousands of clones, with around 86% as singletons. The source was peripheral blood, collected on day 0 of AZD1222 vaccination. These receptors were obtained from an adult in good health.

The J gene is TRBJ1-2, the V gene TRBV10-2, with D unclear. Deletions cut 3 bases from V and 2 bases from J, with 7 bases between. Germline values: CDR1 WSHSY, CDR2 SAAADI. The CDR3 is 13 amino acids. The CDR3 DNA follows: TGCGCCAGCAGTGACAGCAGGAACTATGGCTACACCTTC. Encoded protein: CASSDSRNYGYTF.

The chain employs TRBV27 and TRBJ1-2; no firm D call. This CDR3 has 13 amino acids. Trimming took 3 bases from V and 4 from J, leaving 9 bases between them. Germline V gives CDR1 MNHEY, CDR2 SMNVEV (reference sequence). The CDR3 is CASSFVGFYGYTF. CDR3 in DNA: TGTGCCAGCAGTTTCGTCGGGTTCTATGGCTACACCTTC.

The chain joins TRBV18 to TRBJ1-4, with a tentative D call TRBD1 (6 bases). This CDR3 contains 15 residues. From germline, CDR1 is KGHSH and CDR2 LQKENI. Between the trimmed V and J ends, which lost 5 bases and 5 bases, there was a span of 15 bases. CDR3 region: CASSRTEAPNEKLFF. In DNA, the CDR3 is TGTGCCAGCTCAAGGACAGAGGCGCCGAATGAAAAACTGTTTTTT.

The chain carries TRBV29-1 and TRBJ1-5; D remains unclear. Germline V gene lookup returns CDR1 SQVTM and CDR2 ANQGSEA. Trimming took off 4 bases at V and 0 bases at J, with 7 bases between the two ends. The length of the CDR3 is 13 residues. The chain's CDR3 is CSVVGASNQPQHF. Here the CDR3 DNA reads TGCAGCGTTGTAGGAGCTAGCAATCAGCCCCAGCATTTT.

The rearrangement links TRBV3-1 (or the pseudogene TRBV3-2) to TRBJ2-2; perhaps TRBD1 as D (5 bases). In germline, CDR1 is LGHDT, CDR2 YNNKEL (reference sequence). Trimming shortened V by 4 bases and J by 8 bases, and 11 bases separated the two germline ends. CDR3 length: 13 residues. The CDR3 sequence is CASSLLRTGELFF. The CDR3 coding sequence is TGTGCCAGCAGCCTCCTTAGGACAGGGGAGCTGTTTTTT.

This clone was seen only once. CDR3 bases: TGTGCCAGCAGCCCTTGGCGGGGTCCCTCCTACGAGCAGTACTTC. Amino acids: CASSPWRGPSYEQYF. This chain uses TRBV14 with TRBJ2-7, with D possibly being TRBD2 (6 bases). The CDR3 has 15 residues. The germline CDR1 and CDR2 sequences are SGHDN and FVKESK. Trimming removed 4 bases from V and 0 bases from J, with 13 bases in between. Full variable domain (remainder filled in from reference TRBV14 and TRBJ2-7): EAGVTQFPSHSVIEKGQTVTLRCDPISGHDNLYWYRRVMGKEIKFLLHFVKESKQDESGMPNNRFLAERTGGTYSTLKVQPAELEDSGVYFCASSPWRGPSYEQYFGPGTRLTVT.

The chain uses TRBV6-5 and TRBJ2-1; D not resolved. Germline loops: CDR1 MNHEY, CDR2 SVGAGI. Trimming stripped 0 bases from V and 3 bases from J, with 6 bases between. The CDR3 runs 14 residues. CDR3 in DNA: TGTGCCAGCAGTTACTCGTCCAGCTACAATGAGCAGTTCTTC. Amino acids: CASSYSSSYNEQFF.

The chain employs TRBV6-1 and TRBJ1-2; no clear D gene. The length of the CDR3 is 11 residues. V was cut by 3 bases and J by 6 bases, with 5 bases left in between. Per germline, CDR1 MNHNS and CDR2 SASEGT. For the CDR3, the DNA is TGTGCCAGCAGTGACAGAGATGGCTACACCTTC. Its protein is CASSDRDGYTF.

As concerns this clone: This sample also contains other DNA sequences that code for the same CDR3. This chain uses TRBV5-1 with TRBJ1-4; no clear D. Trimming cost V 2 bases and J 0 bases, with 8 bases left between them. The germline CDR1 and CDR2 sequences are SGHRS and YFSETQ. The CDR3 sequence is 15 residues long. The CDR3 region is CASSFGSATNEKLFF. The CDR3 coding sequence is TGCGCCAGCAGCTTCGGCAGTGCAACTAATGAAAAACTGTTTTTT.

The CDR3 protein is CASTHSSFEYF. As DNA, the CDR3 is TGTGCCAGCACCCACTCTAGCTTTGAGTACTTC. This chain links TRBV6-5 with TRBJ2-7; TRBD2 might be the D (5 bases). This CDR3 has 11 amino acids. Germline assignment: CDR1 MNHEY and CDR2 SVGAGI. V dropped 7 bases and J dropped 11 bases, with 15 bases sitting between them.

The V and J genes are TRBV30 and TRBJ2-7; TRBD1 matches 10 bases. Trimming removed 4 bases from V and 3 bases from J; junction bases left unmatched: 3. Germline CDR1 reads GTSNPN; CDR2 reads SVGIG (reference sequence). The CDR3 contains 13 residues. In nucleotides, the CDR3 is TGTGCCTGGAAGGGACAGGGGCTCTACGAGCAGTACTTC. Its translation is CAWKGQGLYEQYF.

Only one count was recorded for this clone. The chain carries TRBV2 and TRBJ2-3, with D uncertain. The V and J ends lost 6 bases and 2 bases respectively, with 12 bases between them. The CDR3 is 14 amino acids. The germline V gene has CDR1 SNHLY and CDR2 FYNNEI. The CDR3 sequence: CASRDRTVTDTQYF. The CDR3 region has the DNA TGTGCCAGCAGGGATCGCACCGTCACAGATACGCAGTATTTT. Looking up the rest from reference TRBV2 and TRBJ2-3 gives the full variable domain: EPEVTQTPSHQVTQMGQEVILRCVPISNHLYFYWYRQILGQKVEFLVSFYNNEISEKSEIFDDQFSVERPDGSNFTLKIRSTKLEDSAMYFCASRDRTVTDTQYFGPGTRLTVL.

The chain uses TRBV2 and TRBJ1-5; 10 nucleotides align to TRBD1. Germline V gives CDR1 SNHLY, CDR2 FYNNEI. V dropped 5 bases and J dropped 6; count of bases not matched to a gene: 7. The CDR3 spans 15 residues. In DNA, the CDR3 is TGTGCCAGCAGTCAGACAGGGGGCTCACGTCAGCCCCAGCATTTT. Residues: CASSQTGGSRQPQHF.

The J gene is TRBJ1-1, the V gene TRBV7-9; D is unclear. From germline, CDR1 is SEHNR and CDR2 FQNEAQ (reference sequence). Trimming removed 2 bases at V and 1 base at J, with 5 bases between. The CDR3 consists of 13 residues. CDR3 residues: CASSLSGNTEAFF. The CDR3 coding sequence is TGTGCCAGCAGCTTATCTGGGAACACTGAAGCTTTCTTT.

The chain couples TRBV6-5 to TRBJ1-5; 10 nucleotides match TRBD1. The V and J ends lost 7 bases and 2 bases, in that order; junction bases with no gene match: 5. The CDR3 is 15 amino acids. Germline V lookup: CDR1 MNHEY, CDR2 SVGAGI. The CDR3 DNA follows: TGTGCCAGCACCCTGGACAGGGGGGGCAATCAGCCCCAGCATTTT. Residues: CASTLDRGGNQPQHF.

V is TRBV20-1 and J is TRBJ2-5; no definite D call. The CDR3 has 12 residues. The germline V gene encodes CDR1 DFQATT and CDR2 SNEGSKA (reference sequence). The V gene lost 3 bases and the J gene lost 8 bases, with 13 bases spanning the gap. CDR3 DNA sequence: TGCAGTGCTAGTCCCCAGAGAAACACCCAGTACTTC. Translated: CSASPQRNTQYF.